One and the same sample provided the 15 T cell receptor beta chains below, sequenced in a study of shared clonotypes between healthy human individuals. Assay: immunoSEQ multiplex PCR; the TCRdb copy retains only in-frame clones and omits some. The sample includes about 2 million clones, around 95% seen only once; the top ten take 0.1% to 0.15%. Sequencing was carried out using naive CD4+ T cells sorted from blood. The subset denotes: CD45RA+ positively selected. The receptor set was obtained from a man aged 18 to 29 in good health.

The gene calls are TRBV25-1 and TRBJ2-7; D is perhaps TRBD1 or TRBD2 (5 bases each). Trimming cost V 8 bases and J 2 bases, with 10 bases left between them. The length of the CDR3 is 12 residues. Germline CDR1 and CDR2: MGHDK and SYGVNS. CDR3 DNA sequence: TGTGCCAGCGTGGGGGATCCCTACGAGCAGTACTTC. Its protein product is CASVGDPYEQYF.

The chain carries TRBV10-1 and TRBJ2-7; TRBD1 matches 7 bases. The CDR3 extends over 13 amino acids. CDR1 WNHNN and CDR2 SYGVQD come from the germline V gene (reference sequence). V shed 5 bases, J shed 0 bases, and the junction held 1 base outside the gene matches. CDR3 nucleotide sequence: TGCGCCAGCAGTCCAGGGGGCTCCTACGAGCAGTACTTC. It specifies CASSPGGSYEQYF.

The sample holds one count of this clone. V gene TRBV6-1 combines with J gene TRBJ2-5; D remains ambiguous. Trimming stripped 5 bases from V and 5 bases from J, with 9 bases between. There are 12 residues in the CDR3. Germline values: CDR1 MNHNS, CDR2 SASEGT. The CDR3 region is CASSKQRETQYF. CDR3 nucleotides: TGTGCCAGCAGTAAACAGAGGGAGACCCAGTACTTC.

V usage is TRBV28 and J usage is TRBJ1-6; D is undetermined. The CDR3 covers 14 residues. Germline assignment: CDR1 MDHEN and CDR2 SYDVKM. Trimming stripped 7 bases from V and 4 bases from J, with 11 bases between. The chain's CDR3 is CASTGGSYNSPLHF. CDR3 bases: TGTGCCAGCACCGGAGGGTCATATAATTCACCCCTCCACTTT.

CDR3 nucleotides: TGCGCCAGCAGCCTGGGGACGGTCGGTAACTATGGCTACACCTTC. Translation: CASSLGTVGNYGYTF. The chain joins TRBV5-1 to TRBJ1-2, with a weak D call TRBD1 (5 bases). The CDR3 has 15 amino acids. The germline V gene has CDR1 SGHRS and CDR2 YFSETQ. V was trimmed by 4 bases and J by 1 base, leaving 14 bases between them.

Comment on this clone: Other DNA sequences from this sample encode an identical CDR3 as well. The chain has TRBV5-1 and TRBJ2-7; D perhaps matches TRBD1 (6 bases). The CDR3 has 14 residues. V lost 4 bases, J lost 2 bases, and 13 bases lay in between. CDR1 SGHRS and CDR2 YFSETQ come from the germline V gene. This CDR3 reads CASSLGAGAYEQYF. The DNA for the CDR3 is TGCGCCAGCAGCCTGGGGGCCGGTGCCTACGAGCAGTACTTC.

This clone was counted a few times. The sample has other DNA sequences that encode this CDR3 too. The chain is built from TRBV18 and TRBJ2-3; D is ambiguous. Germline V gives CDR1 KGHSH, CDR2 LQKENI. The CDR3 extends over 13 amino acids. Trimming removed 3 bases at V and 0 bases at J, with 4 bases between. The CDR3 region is CASSPTSTDTQYF. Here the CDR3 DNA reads TGTGCCAGCTCACCGACTAGCACAGATACGCAGTATTTT.

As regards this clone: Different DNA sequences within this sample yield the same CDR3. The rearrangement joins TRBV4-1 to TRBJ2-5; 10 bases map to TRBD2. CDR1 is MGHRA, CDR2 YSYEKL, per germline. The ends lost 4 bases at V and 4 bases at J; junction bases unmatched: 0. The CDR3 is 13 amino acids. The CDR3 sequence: CASSLAGGETQYF. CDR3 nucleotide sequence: TGCGCCAGCAGCCTAGCGGGAGGAGAGACCCAGTACTTC.

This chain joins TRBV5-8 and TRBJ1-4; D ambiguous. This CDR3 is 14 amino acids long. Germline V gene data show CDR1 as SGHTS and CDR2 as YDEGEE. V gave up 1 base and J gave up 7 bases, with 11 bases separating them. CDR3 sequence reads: CASSLTLSGEKLFF. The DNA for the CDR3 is TGTGCCAGCAGCTTGACCCTATCAGGTGAAAAACTGTTTTTT.

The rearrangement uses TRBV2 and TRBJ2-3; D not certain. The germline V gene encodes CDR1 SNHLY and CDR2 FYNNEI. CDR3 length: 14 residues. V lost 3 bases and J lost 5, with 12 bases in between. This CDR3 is CASSDFLAVDTQYF. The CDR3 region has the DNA TGTGCCAGCAGTGATTTCCTGGCGGTAGATACGCAGTATTTT.

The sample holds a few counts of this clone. CDR3 sequence (DNA): TGTGCCAGTAGTAAGGTGCACAGTCTGAACACTGAAGCTTTCTTT. This sequence encodes CASSKVHSLNTEAFF. The chain employs TRBV19 and TRBJ1-1, with D unclear. CDR1 and CDR2 from the germline V gene are LNHDA and SQIVND (reference sequence). The V and J ends lost 4 bases and 0 bases respectively, with 12 bases between them. The CDR3 sequence is 15 residues long.

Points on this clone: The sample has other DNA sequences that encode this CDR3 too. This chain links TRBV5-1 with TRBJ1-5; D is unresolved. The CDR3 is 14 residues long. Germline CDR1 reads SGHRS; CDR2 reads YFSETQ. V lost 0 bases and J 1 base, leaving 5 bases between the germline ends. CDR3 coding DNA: TGCGCCAGCAGCTTGGATCCGAGCAATCAGCCCCAGCATTTT. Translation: CASSLDPSNQPQHF.

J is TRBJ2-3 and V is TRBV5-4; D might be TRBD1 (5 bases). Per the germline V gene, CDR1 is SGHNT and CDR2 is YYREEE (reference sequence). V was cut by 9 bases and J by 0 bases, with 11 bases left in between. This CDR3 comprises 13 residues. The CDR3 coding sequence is TGTGCCATCCAGTACAGGAGCACAGATACGCAGTATTTT. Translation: CAIQYRSTDTQYF.

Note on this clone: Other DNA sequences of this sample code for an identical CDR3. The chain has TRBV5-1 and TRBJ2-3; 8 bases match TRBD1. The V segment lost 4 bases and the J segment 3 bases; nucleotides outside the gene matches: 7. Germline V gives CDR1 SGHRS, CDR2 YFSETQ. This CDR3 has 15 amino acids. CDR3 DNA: TGCGCCAGCAGCCCAGGACAGGGTGGTACAGATACGCAGTATTTT. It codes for CASSPGQGGTDTQYF. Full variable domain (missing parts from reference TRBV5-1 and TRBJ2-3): KAGVTQTPRYLIKTRGQQVTLSCSPISGHRSVSWYQQTPGQGLQFLFEYFSETQRNKGNFPGRFSGRQFSNSRSEMNVSTLELGDSALYLCASSPGQGGTDTQYFGPGTRLTVL.

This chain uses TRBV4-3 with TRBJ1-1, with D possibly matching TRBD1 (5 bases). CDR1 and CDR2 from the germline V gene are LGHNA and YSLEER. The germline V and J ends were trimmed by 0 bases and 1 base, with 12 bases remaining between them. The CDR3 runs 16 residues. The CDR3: CASSQETGLPNTEAFF. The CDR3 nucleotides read TGCGCCAGCAGCCAAGAAACAGGACTTCCGAACACTGAAGCTTTCTTT.